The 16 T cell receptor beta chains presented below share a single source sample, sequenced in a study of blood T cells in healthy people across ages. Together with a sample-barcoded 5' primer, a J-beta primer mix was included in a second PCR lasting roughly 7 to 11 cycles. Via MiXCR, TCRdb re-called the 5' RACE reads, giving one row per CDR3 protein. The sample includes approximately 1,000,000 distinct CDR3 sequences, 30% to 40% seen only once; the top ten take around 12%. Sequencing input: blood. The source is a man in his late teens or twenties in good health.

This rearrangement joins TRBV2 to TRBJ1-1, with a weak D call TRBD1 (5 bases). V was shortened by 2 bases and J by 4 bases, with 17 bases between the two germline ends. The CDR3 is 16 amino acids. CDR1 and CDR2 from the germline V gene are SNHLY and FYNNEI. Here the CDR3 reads CASSELGRQGGTEAFF. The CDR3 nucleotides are TGTGCCAGCAGTGAATTAGGTAGGCAGGGCGGCACTGAAGCTTTCTTT.

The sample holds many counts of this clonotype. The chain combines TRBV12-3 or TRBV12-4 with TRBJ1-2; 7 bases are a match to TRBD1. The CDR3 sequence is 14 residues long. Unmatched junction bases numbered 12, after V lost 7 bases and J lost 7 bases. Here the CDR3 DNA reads TGTGCCAGCACCAACCAGACAGGGTATCCTGGCTACACCTTC. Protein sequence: CASTNQTGYPGYTF.

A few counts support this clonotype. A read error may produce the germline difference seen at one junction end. Here the CDR3 reads CASNPGPRTGELFF. DNA for the CDR3: TGTGCCAGCAACCCGGGGCCCCGCACCGGGGAACTGTTTTTT. The chain is built from TRBV12-3 or TRBV12-4 and TRBJ2-2, with D perhaps matching TRBD1 or TRBD2 (5 bases each). The CDR3 totals 14 residues.

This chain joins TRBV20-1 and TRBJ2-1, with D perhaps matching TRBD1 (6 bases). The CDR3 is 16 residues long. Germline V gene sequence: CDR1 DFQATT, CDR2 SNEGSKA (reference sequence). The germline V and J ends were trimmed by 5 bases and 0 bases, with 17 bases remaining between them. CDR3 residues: CSAPAGACSSYNEQFF. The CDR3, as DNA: TGCAGTGCTCCCGCAGGGGCATGCAGCTCCTACAATGAGCAGTTCTTC.

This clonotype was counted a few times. The CDR3 loop reads CASSQGVAGTDQPQHF. DNA for the CDR3: TGCGCCAGCAGCCAAGGTGTTGCAGGGACGGATCAGCCCCAGCATTTT. The chain recombines TRBV4-1 with TRBJ1-5; perhaps TRBD1 as D (5 bases). This CDR3 is built from 16 residues. Germline lookup yields CDR1 MGHRA and CDR2 YSYEKL. Between the trimmed V and J ends, which lost 1 base and 5 bases, there was a span of 15 bases.

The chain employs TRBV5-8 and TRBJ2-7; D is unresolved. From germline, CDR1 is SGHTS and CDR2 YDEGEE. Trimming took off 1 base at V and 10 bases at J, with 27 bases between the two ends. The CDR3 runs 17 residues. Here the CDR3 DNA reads TGTGCCAGCAGCTTGTCCAGAAAATATACCAAGAGACCCAGTCAGTACTTC. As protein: CASSLSRKYTKRPSQYF.

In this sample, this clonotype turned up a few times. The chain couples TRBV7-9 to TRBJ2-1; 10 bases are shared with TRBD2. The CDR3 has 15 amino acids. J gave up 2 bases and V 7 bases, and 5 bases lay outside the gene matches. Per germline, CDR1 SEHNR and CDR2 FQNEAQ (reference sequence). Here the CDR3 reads CASTPLAGTYNEQFF. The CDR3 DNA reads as TGTGCCAGCACCCCACTAGCGGGAACCTACAATGAGCAGTTCTTC.

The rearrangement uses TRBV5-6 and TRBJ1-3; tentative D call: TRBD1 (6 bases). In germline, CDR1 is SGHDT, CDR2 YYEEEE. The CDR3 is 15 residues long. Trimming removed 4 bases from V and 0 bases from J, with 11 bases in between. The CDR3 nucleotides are TGTGCCAGCAGCACCGGACAGAGCTCTGGAAACACCATATATTTT. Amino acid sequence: CASSTGQSSGNTIYF.

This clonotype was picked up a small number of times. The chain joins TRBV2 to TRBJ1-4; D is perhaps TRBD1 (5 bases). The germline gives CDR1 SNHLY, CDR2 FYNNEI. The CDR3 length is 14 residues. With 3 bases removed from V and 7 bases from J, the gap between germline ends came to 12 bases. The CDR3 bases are TGTGCCAGCAGTGACGTGCAGGGTATTGAAAAACTGTTTTTT. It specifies CASSDVQGIEKLFF.

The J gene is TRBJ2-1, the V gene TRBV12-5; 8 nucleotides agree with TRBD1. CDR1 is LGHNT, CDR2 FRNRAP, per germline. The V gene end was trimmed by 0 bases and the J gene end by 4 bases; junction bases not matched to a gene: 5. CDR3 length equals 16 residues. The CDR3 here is CASGLVRRTGYNEQFF. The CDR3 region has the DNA TGTGCTAGTGGTTTGGTACGTAGGACAGGGTACAATGAGCAGTTCTTC.

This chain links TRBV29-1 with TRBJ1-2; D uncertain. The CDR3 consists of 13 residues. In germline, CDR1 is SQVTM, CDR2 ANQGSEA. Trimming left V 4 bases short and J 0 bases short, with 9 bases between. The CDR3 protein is CSVVAGSNYGYTF. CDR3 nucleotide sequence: TGCAGCGTTGTAGCGGGGTCTAACTATGGCTACACCTTC.

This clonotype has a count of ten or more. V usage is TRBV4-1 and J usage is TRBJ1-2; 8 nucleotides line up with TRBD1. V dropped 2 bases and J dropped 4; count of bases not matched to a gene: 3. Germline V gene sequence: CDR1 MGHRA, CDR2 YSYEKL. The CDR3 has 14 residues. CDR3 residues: CASSQQGTGYGYTF. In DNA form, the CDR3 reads TGCGCCAGCAGCCAACAAGGGACAGGCTATGGCTACACCTTC.

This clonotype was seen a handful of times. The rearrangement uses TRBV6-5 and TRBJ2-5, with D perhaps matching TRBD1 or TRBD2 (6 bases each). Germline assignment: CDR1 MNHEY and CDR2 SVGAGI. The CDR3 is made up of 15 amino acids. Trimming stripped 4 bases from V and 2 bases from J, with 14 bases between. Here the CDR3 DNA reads TGTGCCAGCAGTTTGAGGGGGGACGTTCAAGAGACCCAGTACTTC. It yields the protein CASSLRGDVQETQYF.

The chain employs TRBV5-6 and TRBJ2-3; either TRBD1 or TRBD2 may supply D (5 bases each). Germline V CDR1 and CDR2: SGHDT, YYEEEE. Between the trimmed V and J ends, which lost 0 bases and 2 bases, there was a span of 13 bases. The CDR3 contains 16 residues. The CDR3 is CASSLVVRGITDTQYF. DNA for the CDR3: TGTGCCAGCAGCTTGGTCGTGAGGGGAATCACAGATACGCAGTATTTT.

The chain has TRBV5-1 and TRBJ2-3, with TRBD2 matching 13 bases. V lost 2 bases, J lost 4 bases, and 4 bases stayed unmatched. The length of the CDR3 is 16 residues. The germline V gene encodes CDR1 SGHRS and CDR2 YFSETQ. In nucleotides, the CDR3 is TGCGCCAGCAGCTTACTAGCGGGGGGGCCCCCAGATACGCAGTATTTT. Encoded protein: CASSLLAGGPPDTQYF.

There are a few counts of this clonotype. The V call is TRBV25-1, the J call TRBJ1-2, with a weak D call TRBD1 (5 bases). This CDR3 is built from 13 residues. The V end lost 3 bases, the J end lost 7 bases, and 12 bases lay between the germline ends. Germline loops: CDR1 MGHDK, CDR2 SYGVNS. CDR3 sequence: CASSESAGFGYTF. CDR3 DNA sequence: TGTGCCAGCAGTGAGTCGGCAGGGTTTGGCTACACCTTC.